This T cell receptor (beta chain) is from a study of blood T cell repertoires in COVID-19 (dated by TCRdb to 2018 to 2020). With respect to the entire study: Samples from collaborators originated in the United States, Italy and Spain and spanned both the acute and convalescent phases of COVID-19. A freely available public database, intended as a resource for researchers studying the immune response to SARS-CoV-2, is where the repertoires were released. The prospective study material was composed of cDNA or gDNA derived from T cells, B-cell-depleted T cells, or PBMCs. Samples were obtained from the ongoing ImmuneRACE study (first 160 participants) and from roughly 1,300 subjects provided by 6 global collaborators. Deeply sampled blood TCRbeta repertoires from subjects exposed to, actively infected with, or recovered from COVID-19 were included in the dataset. Sample metadata almost always included a de-identified subject ID, COVID-19 status, age in years and sex. Where available, HLA class I and class II types were taken from metadata supplied by the sample provider and were not determined by assay-based typing. Results and caveats for the whole study, not just this receptor: Clinical and demographic metadata were provided uncurated, with the amount varying by source and participant.

Concerning this clone: Its recognized antigen is unknown. Base-call qualities are not available, and no considerably larger clone is one nucleotide away.

Via the germline V gene, CDR1 is MRHNA and CDR2 SNTAGT. The CDR3 runs 13 residues from the cysteine to the phenylalanine. The only DNA kept is the CDR3, 39 bases in frame from the first base. V gives up 0 bases and J gives up 14 bases, and the segment between their germline ends measures 14 bases. The immunoSEQ Assay, a bias-controlled multiplex PCR, was used to amplify TCRbeta CDR3 regions from genomic DNA. The authors' analysis ran thus. Within the assay, amplification of reference gene primers was used to estimate how many nucleated cells each sample contained. Sequence reads were collapsed and filtered to measure the absolute abundance of every unique TCRbeta CDR3 rearrangement. For each sample, productive Simpson clonality was calculated as the square root of Simpson's diversity index over productive rearrangements. TCRdb retrieved this table from immuneACCESS and kept in-frame rearrangements only. Not all clones are present; in checked studies, unresolved V genes account for under half, and no reason is known for the remainder. V and J calls and clone size are those listed in that table; D and trimming were worked out from the DNA. Counted in this sample were fewer than 250,000 clones; 83% of them appeared once. The ten biggest clones cover roughly 5% of the sample.

Participants in the prospective study were aged about 18 to 90 years, lived in 20 to 25 United States geographic areas, and enrolled through a virtual design. To assign participants to cohorts, the prospective study relied on clinical history that participants themselves reported in a screening survey and a study questionnaire. A participant counted as exposed if, within 2 weeks of entering the study, that participant had been in contact with someone who had a PCR-confirmed or clinician-diagnosed COVID-19 case. Each participant in the prospective study had whole blood, serum and a nasopharyngeal or oropharyngeal swab collected by mobile phlebotomists. Prospective study participants could optionally give additional blood draws and questionnaires over an approximately two-month period. Prospective study blood samples were shipped either frozen or at room temperature before DNA extraction.

The source material was PBMCs or T cells enriched from blood (not recorded which). This sequence was found in a woman in her fifties or sixties who had been exposed to COVID-19. The rearrangement joined TRBV6-4 to TRBJ2-1; a confident D gene designation cannot be given. The sequence in DNA is TGTGCCAGCAGTGACTCGATAACAGATCTTAAGTTCTTC. Translated, this is CASSDSITDLKFF.